This T cell receptor (beta chain) is from a study of neoadjuvant anti-PD-1 for oral cavity cancer. Study background: Non-progressing patients received a fourth nivolumab dose near day 43, then surgery on days 50-56. General study points: Each response group had just a few patients in TCR analyses.

This clone was counted only a few times. The target antigen is unknown. Sample time point: after neoadjuvant nivolumab, at surgical resection. V was pared by 2 bases and J by 5 bases, with 9 bases of the junction left unmatched. The CDR3 consists of 16 residues. Germline CDR1 is SGHRS and CDR2 is YFSETQ. The assay was immunoSEQ multiplex PCR, and TCRdb's table has in-frame clones only and misses some. The data contain over 11,000 clones, around 72% of them singletons. The source is a person aged 35 to 85 with oral cavity squamous cell carcinoma. J is TRBJ2-2 and V is TRBV5-1, with 7 bases lining up with TRBD2. The source material was PBMCs, sampled after nivolumab (anti-PD-1) treatment. CDR3 region: CASSFSASGGTGELFF. The CDR3 DNA reads TGCGCCAGCAGCTTCTCGGCTAGCGGCGGTACCGGGGAGCTGTTTTTT.